A selection of T cell receptor beta chains follows, all from one sample in a study of blood T cell repertoires in COVID-19. TCRdb's table, derived via immunoSEQ multiplex PCR, lists solely in-frame clones and lacks some. The data contain about 160,000 clones, 65% to 90% of them singletons. Material for sequencing was peripheral blood. These receptors were obtained from a woman between 40 and 55 years old with COVID-19, enrolled during active disease. Both conserved end residues are part of each CDR3. The D gene is left open where the match is weak. The size field is filled for only some rows; it gives once, few, many or a size class.

TRBV20-1	NA	NA	TRBJ1-3	TGCAGTGCTGAACTCGTCGACACCATATATTTT	CSAELVDTIYF
TRBV19	NA	TRBD1	TRBJ1-6	TGTGCCAGTAGTTTCGGGACAGGGGGTTCACCCCTCCACTTT	CASSFGTGGSPLHF
TRBV5-1	NA	NA	TRBJ1-4	TGCGCCAGCAGCCCCGGACAAGGGGATGCAACTAATGAAAAACTGTTTTTT	CASSPGQGDATNEKLFF
TRBV6-5	NA	NA	TRBJ2-5	TGTGCCAGCAGTAGGCAGGGGACCCAATGGGAGACCCAGTACTTC	CASSRQGTQWETQYF
TRBV7-2	NA	NA	TRBJ1-2	TGTGCCAGCAGTCGGGTCCTGGACTATGGCTACACCTTC	CASSRVLDYGYTF
TRBV7-9	NA	TRBD2	TRBJ2-1	TGTGCCAGCAGCTATACTAGCGGGGGGACTTACAATGAGCAGTTCTTC	CASSYTSGGTYNEQFF
TRBV9	NA	TRBD2	TRBJ2-5	TGTGCCAGCAGCGCCATGGGGGAGGGCCGGGAGACCCAGTACTTC	CASSAMGEGRETQYF
TRBV9	few	TRBD1	TRBJ2-1	TGTGCCAGCAGCGTAGAAGTAAGGGACAGATTAGGTAATGAGCAGTTCTTC	CASSVEVRDRLGNEQFF
TRBV3-1/TRBV3-2	NA	NA	TRBJ1-5	TGTGCCAGCAGCCAAGCGGATCAGCCCCAGCATTTT	CASSQADQPQHF
TRBV2	NA	NA	TRBJ1-1	TGTGCCAGCAGGGAACACAGGACAGTGATTGGAGCTTTCTTT	CASREHRTVIGAFF
TRBV19	once	NA	TRBJ1-3	TGTGCCAGCGTACTAAGGGGCTCTGGAAACACCATATATTTT	CASVLRGSGNTIYF
TRBV6-1	NA	NA	TRBJ2-3	TGTGCCAGCAGTGAATGGGTAGCGCCAGATACGCAGTATTTT	CASSEWVAPDTQYF
TRBV29-1	NA	TRBD2	TRBJ2-1	TGCAGCGTTGAAGATTCTCGCGAGGGGAGGGGTGAAGGGGATGAGCAGTTCTTC	CSVEDSREGRGEGDEQFF
TRBV14	NA	TRBD1	TRBJ2-1	TGTGCCAGCAGAAATATCCGGGACAGCACTGTTCGCTTCTCCTACAATGAGCAGTTCTTC	CASRNIRDSTVRFSYNEQFF
TRBV6-5	NA	NA	TRBJ2-3	TGTGCCAGCAGAACCACTATCGGCACAGATACGCAGTATTTT	CASRTTIGTDTQYF
TRBV28	NA	NA	TRBJ2-5	TGTGCCAGCAGCCCCAGGGAATTGTCGGAGACCCAGTACTTC	CASSPRELSETQYF
TRBV30	NA	NA	TRBJ1-6	TGTGCCTGGAGTTCCCCGGAGGGTTCACCCCTCCACTTT	CAWSSPEGSPLHF
TRBV11-2	NA	NA	TRBJ2-1	TGTGCCAGCAGCCCAGAAACAGCCCTCAATCAGCAGTTCTTC	CASSPETALNQQFF
TRBV19	many	TRBD1	TRBJ1-3	TGTGCCAGTACCCGGGACAGGGGGCTTGGAAACACCATATATTTT	CASTRDRGLGNTIYF
TRBV5-5	NA	NA	TRBJ1-4	TGTGCCAGCAGCTTGGCGGGGGTCGCTAATGAAAAACTGTTTTTT	CASSLAGVANEKLFF
TRBV18	NA	NA	TRBJ1-2	TGTGCCAGCTCACCCTTGAGAGAAGACTACACCTTC	CASSPLREDYTF
TRBV28	NA	TRBD1	TRBJ2-3	TGTGCCAGCCCCCCCCGAGGGGGCACCACAGATACGCAGTATTTT	CASPPRGGTTDTQYF
TRBV19	NA	NA	TRBJ1-5	TGTGCCAGTAGTATAATTGGGGCCGTCAATCAGCCCCAGCATTTT	CASSIIGAVNQPQHF
TRBV6-5	NA	TRBD1	TRBJ1-2	TGTGCCAGCAGAGGACAGGTCCGTATCGGATACACCTTC	CASRGQVRIGYTF
TRBV19	NA	TRBD1	TRBJ1-2	TGTGCCAGTAGTATACCCCGACAGGGCGTTAACTATGGCTACACCTTC	CASSIPRQGVNYGYTF
TRBV6-5	NA	NA	TRBJ2-3	TGTGCCAGCATGAGAACAGCTAGCACAGATACGCAGTATTTT	CASMRTASTDTQYF
TRBV29-1	NA	TRBD2	TRBJ2-1	TGCAGCGTGAATACCGGGACTAGATGGGGCTACAATGAGCAGTTCTTC	CSVNTGTRWGYNEQFF
TRBV28	NA	TRBD2	TRBJ2-3	TGTGCCAGCAGTTTCAGCGGGAGCAGGGGAGATACGCAGTATTTT	CASSFSGSRGDTQYF
TRBV11-2	NA	TRBD1	TRBJ1-4	TGTGCCAGCAGCCCAACAGGGGGTGATGAAAAACTGTTTTTT	CASSPTGGDEKLFF